This TCR beta chain is drawn from a study of blood T cell repertoires in COVID-19. At the level of the study: Sites across the United States, Italy and Spain contributed samples from acute and convalescent COVID-19. T cells, B-cell-depleted T cells, or PBMCs supplied cDNA or gDNA.

How the authors handled the data: Amplification from reference gene primers served as the basis for estimated nucleated cell counts. Sequencing used immunoSEQ multiplex PCR; TCRdb keeps in-frame clones, though not all of them. V and J calls and clone size come straight from that table; D and trimming were deduced from the DNA. The sample yields 35,000 to 45,000 clones, 70% to 90% seen once. Germline CDR1 is MNHEY and CDR2 is SVGAGI. The CDR3 extends over 12 amino acids. Trimming cost V 5 bases and J 7 bases, with 8 bases left between them. Sequenced material: peripheral blood. The rearrangement links TRBV6-5 to TRBJ2-2; TRBD2 is a possible D gene (5 bases). The sequence derives from a woman aged 80 or over with acute or convalescent COVID-19. The CDR3 loop reads CASSLRGGELFF. CDR3 nucleotide sequence: TGTGCCAGCAGTCTCCGGGGCGGGGAGCTGTTTTTT.